The 5 T cell receptor beta chains below were found in one sample sequenced in a study of blood T cell repertoires in COVID-19. TCRdb's copy holds only in-frame clones and misses some; the assay was immunoSEQ multiplex PCR. This table holds 35,000 to 50,000 clones, about 80% found once. Sequencing was performed on peripheral blood. The source is a woman aged 55-69 years with acute or convalescent COVID-19.

This clone appeared a few times. This rearrangement joins TRBV11-3 to TRBJ2-7; D is perhaps TRBD2 (6 bases). V lost 5 bases and J 7 bases, leaving 27 bases between the germline ends. The CDR3 covers 17 residues. In germline, CDR1 is SGHNT, CDR2 YENEEA. The DNA for the CDR3 is TGTGCCAGCAGCCCGAGACCGGGACGTGGGACTTTGGGAGAGCAGTACTTC. Translation: CASSPRPGRGTLGEQYF.

The gene calls are TRBV5-6 and TRBJ1-4; no clear D. The CDR3 covers 12 residues. V shed 6 bases and J shed 4 bases, with 7 bases lying between them. The germline V gene has CDR1 SGHDT and CDR2 YYEEEE. The CDR3 region has the DNA TGTGCCAGCACTATTGATAATGAAAAACTGTTTTTT. Amino acid sequence: CASTIDNEKLFF.

J is TRBJ1-2 and V is TRBV28; 7 positions agree with TRBD1. Germline V lookup: CDR1 MDHEN, CDR2 SYDVKM. The ends lost 5 bases at V and 1 base at J; junction bases unmatched: 10. The CDR3 runs to 16 residues. In nucleotides, the CDR3 is TGTGCCAGCAGTGCCTACCGGGACAGCAGTAACTATGGCTACACCTTC. Its translation is CASSAYRDSSNYGYTF.

The chain couples TRBV6-5 to TRBJ2-7; 8 nucleotides match TRBD1. CDR1 and CDR2 from the germline V gene are MNHEY and SVGAGI. Trimming took 3 bases from V and 6 from J; bases not matched to a gene: 10. The length of the CDR3 is 15 residues. The CDR3 loop is CASSYQGAGSSEQYF. The DNA for the CDR3 is TGTGCCAGCAGTTATCAGGGGGCAGGTTCCAGCGAGCAGTACTTC.

This clone appeared a single time. This sequence joins TRBV9 and TRBJ2-5; 7 bases map to TRBD1. With V trimmed by 4 bases and J by 3 bases, 6 bases remained unmatched. CDR3 length: 14 residues. Germline V gene data show CDR1 as SGDLS and CDR2 as YYNGEE. CDR3 loop: CASSPWGTEETQYF. The CDR3 DNA is TGTGCCAGCAGCCCTTGGGGGACAGAAGAGACCCAGTACTTC.